A selection of T cell receptor beta chains follows, all from one sample in a study of T cell changes during pregnancy in multiple sclerosis. Profiling relied on immunoSEQ multiplex PCR, and the TCRdb table lists in-frame clones only, not all of them. The profile shows some 80,000 clones, approximately 90% of them singletons. This sample comprised peripheral blood, obtained before pregnancy. Receptors originate from a female donor with multiple sclerosis, enrolled in a pregnancy study. CDR3s include the opening cysteine and the closing phenylalanine or tryptophan. A D gene is named only where the DNA matches it firmly. Not every row has a clone size; where given, it reads once, few, many or a size class.

J	V	D	size	CDR3	DNA
TRBJ1-5	TRBV6-1	-	-	CASSEIQQPQHF	TGTGCCAGCAGTGAAATCCAACAGCCCCAGCATTTT
TRBJ1-1	TRBV7-6	-	-	CASSLVAQGLNTEAFF	TGTGCCAGCAGCTTAGTGGCCCAGGGGTTGAACACTGAAGCTTTCTTT
TRBJ2-7	TRBV19	TRBD1	-	CASSMVGQGREQYF	TGTGCCAGTAGTATGGTGGGACAGGGGCGCGAGCAGTACTTC
TRBJ1-5	TRBV4-3	TRBD1	-	CASSPLLGTGGQPQHF	TGCGCCAGCAGCCCCCTCCTCGGGACAGGAGGTCAGCCCCAGCATTTT
TRBJ2-7	TRBV28	-	-	CASSFSRNYEQYF	TGTGCCAGCAGTTTCTCCAGGAATTACGAGCAGTACTTC
TRBJ2-7	TRBV7-2	-	-	CASSLALGSEQYF	TGTGCCAGCAGCTTAGCGCTAGGGAGCGAGCAGTACTTC
TRBJ2-2	TRBV28	-	-	CASSLPGLAPTGELFF	TGTGCCAGCAGTTTGCCAGGGTTAGCACCCACCGGGGAGCTGTTTTTT
TRBJ2-2	TRBV28	TRBD1	-	CASRRTGGTGELFF	TGTGCCAGCCGGAGGACAGGGGGAACCGGGGAGCTGTTTTTT
TRBJ2-7	TRBV4-1	-	-	CASSHSGGGSEQYF	TGCGCCAGCAGCCATAGTGGAGGAGGATCCGAGCAGTACTTC
TRBJ2-3	TRBV6-5	TRBD1	-	CASSLGQTSTDTQYF	TGTGCCAGCAGCTTGGGACAGACAAGCACAGATACGCAGTATTTT
TRBJ1-5	TRBV28	-	once	CASSSGGSNQPQHF	TGTGCCAGCAGTTCGGGGGGCAGCAATCAGCCCCAGCATTTT
TRBJ1-1	TRBV28	TRBD1	-	CASSPPGQVTEAFF	TGTGCCAGCAGTCCCCCCGGACAGGTCACTGAAGCTTTCTTT
TRBJ2-7	TRBV5-6	TRBD1	-	CASSETGVYEQYF	TGTGCCAGCAGCGAAACAGGGGTTTACGAGCAGTACTTC
TRBJ2-7	TRBV5-1	TRBD1	-	CASSPGTENYEQYF	TGCGCCAGCAGTCCCGGGACAGAGAACTACGAGCAGTACTTC
TRBJ2-7	TRBV28	-	-	CASSLSISPYEQYF	TGTGCCAGCAGTTTGTCTATCTCCCCCTACGAGCAGTACTTC
TRBJ2-7	TRBV4-3	-	once	CASSQDRTFVYEQYF	TGCGCCAGCAGCCAAGACAGAACATTCGTCTACGAGCAGTACTTC
TRBJ2-1	TRBV2	TRBD2	-	CASSVGLAGVYEQFF	TGTGCCAGCAGTGTGGGACTAGCGGGAGTTTATGAGCAGTTCTTC
TRBJ1-1	TRBV5-1	TRBD1	-	CASSSAGQGTTEAFF	TGCGCCAGCAGCTCGGCGGGACAGGGGACCACTGAAGCTTTCTTT
TRBJ2-5	TRBV28	TRBD2	-	CASSSSGRETQYF	TGTGCCAGCAGCAGTAGCGGGAGGGAGACCCAGTACTTC
TRBJ2-3	TRBV7-9	TRBD2	once	CASSLVASGSGTDTQYF	TGTGCCAGCAGCTTAGTGGCTAGCGGGAGTGGCACAGATACGCAGTATTTT
TRBJ2-1	TRBV19	-	once	CASSFGQGGNEQFF	TGTGCCAGTAGTTTTGGGCAGGGGGGAAATGAGCAGTTCTTC
TRBJ2-7	TRBV7-9	TRBD2	-	CASSSSPSGLGPREQYF	TGTGCCAGCAGCTCTTCCCCTTCCGGACTAGGGCCGAGGGAGCAGTACTTC
TRBJ2-5	TRBV28	-	-	CASSGDTETQYF	TGTGCCAGCAGTGGGGACACAGAGACCCAGTACTTC
TRBJ2-7	TRBV25-1	TRBD1	-	CASLDRDTYEQYF	TGTGCCAGCCTTGACAGGGACACCTACGAGCAGTACTTC
TRBJ2-6	TRBV15	-	-	CATSRVRVAGANVLTF	TGTGCCACCAGCAGAGTCAGGGTCGCTGGGGCCAACGTCCTGACTTTC
TRBJ1-1	TRBV5-1	TRBD1	once	CASSFRDSGMNTEAFF	TGCGCCAGCAGCTTCCGGGACAGCGGCATGAACACTGAAGCTTTCTTT
TRBJ2-3	TRBV6-1	-	-	CASSDSGSTDTQYF	TGTGCCAGCAGTGACAGCGGATCTACAGATACGCAGTATTTT
TRBJ2-7	TRBV14	TRBD2	-	CASSQAGGGYEQYF	TGTGCCAGCAGCCAAGCCGGGGGGGGCTACGAGCAGTACTTC
TRBJ1-5	TRBV6-1	-	-	CASSEEEGLGNQPQHF	TGTGCCAGCAGTGAAGAGGAGGGGCTTGGCAATCAGCCCCAGCATTTT
TRBJ2-1	TRBV11-1	TRBD2	once	CASSPSFGGSSYNEQFF	TGTGCCAGTAGCCCTAGCTTTGGCGGGAGCTCCTACAATGAGCAGTTCTTC
TRBJ1-1	TRBV19	TRBD1	once	CATTGTGFDTEAFF	TGTGCCACCACCGGGACAGGTTTCGACACTGAAGCTTTCTTT
TRBJ2-5	TRBV6-5	-	-	CASIDQETQYF	TGTGCCAGCATCGACCAAGAGACCCAGTACTTC
TRBJ2-7	TRBV7-9	-	-	CASSTRQDYEQYF	TGTGCCAGCAGCACCCGACAGGACTACGAGCAGTACTTC
TRBJ1-1	TRBV5-6	TRBD1	-	CATWDSLNTEAFF	TGTGCCACCTGGGACAGCTTGAACACTGAAGCTTTCTTT
TRBJ1-6	TRBV5-6	TRBD1	-	CASSFGTDNSPLHF	TGTGCCAGCAGCTTCGGGACAGATAATTCACCCCTCCACTTT
TRBJ2-7	TRBV29-1	TRBD1	-	CSVVGDRGTYEQYF	TGCAGCGTTGTAGGGGACAGGGGAACCTACGAGCAGTACTTC